The clone carrying this T cell receptor beta chain was recorded a few times. Its antigen is as yet unknown. The CDR3 sequence is 16 residues long. Germline V gives CDR1 LGHNA, CDR2 YNFKEQ. Trimming cost V 4 bases and J 1 base; bases outside gene matches: 7. These data are taken from a study of T cells in Graves' hyperthyroidism and ophthalmopathy. Findings and limits, study-wide: Blood held most thyroid clonotypes expanded above 0.001 frequency. A model of 13 V-J pairs discriminated ophthalmopathy from stable hyperthyroidism.

PBMCs were sourced from approximately 9.3 ml fresh peripheral blood. Amplification yielded TCR beta CDR3 regions, with RNA transcripts as the source. HTBI primers drove first-round RT-PCR of the TCR CDR3. A single record per CDR3 protein comes from TCRdb applying MiXCR to the multiplex PCR reads. The sample carries roughly 380,000 distinct CDR3 sequences, roughly an eighth recorded once. What was sequenced was blood. This sequence was found in a young woman with Graves' hyperthyroidism. J is TRBJ2-3 and V is TRBV4-2; 8 nucleotides match TRBD2. Written as DNA, the CDR3 is TGTGCCAGCAGCCGCGACCTGACTAGCGGCACAGATACGCAGTATTTT. It specifies CASSRDLTSGTDTQYF.